The rows below give T cell receptor beta chains drawn from one sample of a study of control samples from healthy donors and cancer patients. Sequenced by immunoSEQ multiplex PCR; TCRdb stores in-frame clones only, minus some. Of around 50,000 clones listed, 80% to 95% were seen once; the top ten hold around 0.9%. The sequenced sample was PBMCs. These receptors were obtained from a man between 25 and 39 years old with colorectal cancer. CDR3s include the opening cysteine and the closing phenylalanine or tryptophan. The D gene is left open where the match is weak. Size is stated for part of the rows, as once, few or many counts, or as a class when the clone is expanded.

NA	TRBV19	TRBJ1-1	NA	TGTGCCAGTACCAACAGGGAGGGTACTGAAGCTTTCTTT	CASTNREGTEAFF
TRBD1	TRBV4-1	TRBJ1-2	NA	TGCGCCAGCAGCCAAGATCCGGGACAGCCCTATGGCTACACCTTC	CASSQDPGQPYGYTF
TRBD1	TRBV5-5	TRBJ1-2	once	TGTGCCAGCAGCTTGGGGACAGGGGAGTATGGCTACACCTTC	CASSLGTGEYGYTF
NA	TRBV5-1	TRBJ2-2	NA	TGCGCCAGCAGCTTACCGGGGCCGACTGCTAACACCGGGGAGCTGTTTTTT	CASSLPGPTANTGELFF
TRBD2	TRBV30	TRBJ2-1	NA	TGTGCCTGGAGTGATCTACTAGCGGGGGCCTACAATGAGCAGTTCTTC	CAWSDLLAGAYNEQFF
NA	TRBV4-2	TRBJ2-1	NA	TGTGCCAGCAGCCAAGTAACGGATTACAATGAGCAGTTCTTC	CASSQVTDYNEQFF
NA	TRBV6-5	TRBJ1-2	NA	TGTGCCAGCAGGTTGGGGGGGGGCTACACCTTC	CASRLGGGYTF
NA	TRBV4-3	TRBJ1-2	few	TGCGCCAGCAGCCAAGATTGGGCAGCTATTGAGGGCTACACCTTC	CASSQDWAAIEGYTF
NA	TRBV13	TRBJ1-2	NA	TGTGCCAGCAGCACGGAACAGGAGCGGTATGGCTACACCTTC	CASSTEQERYGYTF
TRBD1	TRBV10-3	TRBJ1-1	NA	TGTGCCATCAGTGAGTTAGGCAGGGGGTCCACTGAAGCTTTCTTT	CAISELGRGSTEAFF
NA	TRBV7-7	TRBJ2-2	NA	TGTGCTAGCAGCTCTCCCCCGGGTTGGGGACTTGGCACCGGGGAGCTGTTTTTT	CASSSPPGWGLGTGELFF
NA	TRBV4-3	TRBJ1-5	few	TGCGCCAGCAGCCAAGATATGGGTCAGCCCCAGCATTTT	CASSQDMGQPQHF
NA	TRBV30	TRBJ1-2	NA	TGTGCCTGGAGTGTACAGGTCAGGGCACAAGGCTACACCTTC	CAWSVQVRAQGYTF
NA	TRBV19	TRBJ1-5	NA	TGTGCCAGTAGTATAATGAGTGTGAGCAATCAGCCCCAGCATTTT	CASSIMSVSNQPQHF
TRBD1	TRBV6-4	TRBJ1-2	NA	TGTGCCAGCAGTGCCAGGACAGGGAAAGGCTACACCTTC	CASSARTGKGYTF
NA	TRBV7-8	TRBJ1-1	NA	TGTGCCAGCAGCTTAGAGGCCCGGTACACTGAAGCTTTCTTT	CASSLEARYTEAFF
TRBD1	TRBV3-1/TRBV3-2	TRBJ2-1	once	TGTGCCAGCAGCCTAAGCCGGGGGACAGGCCTATACAATGAGCAGTTCTTC	CASSLSRGTGLYNEQFF
NA	TRBV10-3	TRBJ2-7	NA	TGTGCCTCCGAGGACGGGATGGCGGCCGAGCAGTACTTC	CASEDGMAAEQYF
NA	TRBV5-6	TRBJ1-4	NA	TGTGCCAGCAGCTTCGGACAGCTTAATGAAAAACTGTTTTTT	CASSFGQLNEKLFF
NA	TRBV29-1	TRBJ2-3	NA	TGCAGCGTTGATAAAGGAGAAGATACGCAGTATTTT	CSVDKGEDTQYF
NA	TRBV6-2/TRBV6-3	TRBJ1-5	few	TGTGCCAGCAGTCCGACAGCGGAGAATACCGGCAATCAGCCCCAGCATTTT	CASSPTAENTGNQPQHF
TRBD1	TRBV4-3	TRBJ1-1	once	TGCGCCAGCAGCCAGCGACAGGGGATGAACACTGAAGCTTTCTTT	CASSQRQGMNTEAFF
NA	TRBV11-3	TRBJ2-3	NA	TGTGCCAGCAGCACACCAGGGGCCGGCACAGATACGCAGTATTTT	CASSTPGAGTDTQYF
NA	TRBV5-1	TRBJ1-1	NA	TGCGCCAGCAGCTTGGAAGTAGGGGATGCTTTCTTT	CASSLEVGDAFF
NA	TRBV5-4	TRBJ2-2	NA	TGTGCCAGCAGCCAACGGGGAGGGGGGGTCCCCGGGGAGCTGTTTTTT	CASSQRGGGVPGELFF
NA	TRBV3-1/TRBV3-2	TRBJ1-4	once	TGTGCCAGCAGCCAAGAGGGGACGTCTAATGAAAAACTGTTTTTT	CASSQEGTSNEKLFF
NA	TRBV7-9	TRBJ1-1	NA	TGTGCCAGCAGCTTAGAGGGGTTGGGCACTGAAGCTTTCTTT	CASSLEGLGTEAFF
NA	TRBV21-1	TRBJ1-6	NA	TGTGCCAGCAGCAAAGCAGTGGGACGGAAGAGCTCCTATAATTCACCCCTCCACTTT	CASSKAVGRKSSYNSPLHF
NA	TRBV5-4	TRBJ2-3	NA	TGTGCCAGCAGCTTGGTGGGGGCAGGAGATACGCAGTATTTT	CASSLVGAGDTQYF
NA	TRBV6-5	TRBJ2-1	NA	TGTGCCAGCAGTTACCGACGGTACAATGAGCAGTTCTTC	CASSYRRYNEQFF
TRBD1	TRBV6-1	TRBJ2-3	NA	TGTGCCAGCAGTGAAGAGGGGGCAGGGGGCACAGATACGCAGTATTTT	CASSEEGAGGTDTQYF
NA	TRBV7-2	TRBJ2-3	NA	TGTGCCAGCAGCTTAGTCGGGGACTCTTCCACAGATACGCAGTATTTT	CASSLVGDSSTDTQYF
NA	TRBV6-2/TRBV6-3	TRBJ2-3	NA	TGTGCCAGCAGTCCCGGAGAGACAGATACGCAGTATTTT	CASSPGETDTQYF
NA	TRBV25-1	TRBJ2-7	NA	TGTGCCAGGGAACTTTCCAGGAGACAGAGAGGCGCCTACTTC	CARELSRRQRGAYF
TRBD2	TRBV2	TRBJ2-3	once	TGTGCCAGCAGTGCCTCTCGACTAGCGGGGCCAGATACGCAGTATTTT	CASSASRLAGPDTQYF
NA	TRBV10-3	TRBJ2-7	NA	TGTGCCATCAGTGAGTCGGCAGGGAAAGGGTACGAGCAGTACTTC	CAISESAGKGYEQYF
TRBD2	TRBV5-1	TRBJ2-2	NA	TGCGCCAGCAGCATAGCGGGGATGAACACCGGGGAGCTGTTTTTT	CASSIAGMNTGELFF
TRBD1	TRBV11-2	TRBJ1-1	NA	TGTGCCAGCAGCTTTTCAGGGGGTGAAGCTTTCTTT	CASSFSGGEAFF
NA	TRBV19	TRBJ2-5	NA	TGTGCCAGTAGTATGAGTCGTCAAGAGACCCAGTACTTC	CASSMSRQETQYF
TRBD1	TRBV6-4	TRBJ1-2	NA	TGTGCCAGCAGCCGGGACAGGGGATCTGGCTACACCTTC	CASSRDRGSGYTF
NA	TRBV11-2	TRBJ1-2	NA	TGTGCCAGCAGCTCGACAGGTTCCTATGGCTACACCTTC	CASSSTGSYGYTF
TRBD2	TRBV6-5	TRBJ2-5	once	TGTGCCAGCTGGGTAGCGGGGGGGAATCCCCAAGACCAGTACTTC	CASWVAGGNPQDQYF
TRBD1	TRBV27	TRBJ1-6	NA	TGTGCCAGCAGTCTGACAGGGGTTAATTCACCCCTCCACTTT	CASSLTGVNSPLHF
NA	TRBV30	TRBJ1-1	NA	TGTGCCTGGAGCGCCCAGGGGAGTAACACTGAAGCTTTCTTT	CAWSAQGSNTEAFF
NA	TRBV7-9	TRBJ1-5	NA	TGTGCCAGCAGCTTAGCCGGAGGGGGCAATCAGCCCCAGCATTTT	CASSLAGGGNQPQHF
NA	TRBV5-1	TRBJ2-7	once	TGCGCCAGCAGCTTGCAAGCAGGGGATCGGGGCTACGAGCAGTACTTC	CASSLQAGDRGYEQYF
TRBD1	TRBV7-9	TRBJ1-2	NA	TGTGCCAGCAGAAAGACAGGGGTAGGTGGCTACACCTTC	CASRKTGVGGYTF
TRBD1	TRBV19	TRBJ1-1	NA	TGTGCCAGTAGTTCCAGACAGGGGGACCATGGGACTGAAGCTTTCTTT	CASSSRQGDHGTEAFF
NA	TRBV6-1	TRBJ1-6	NA	TGTGCCAGCAGTGAGGTGAGGCACAATTCACCCCTCCACTTT	CASSEVRHNSPLHF
NA	TRBV11-2	TRBJ1-3	NA	TGTGCCAGCATATCCCAAAGGACTGGTGGAAACACCATATATTTT	CASISQRTGGNTIYF
NA	TRBV6-5	TRBJ2-5	NA	TGTGCCAGCAGTTACTCATCGGGGAAGGAGACCCAGTACTTC	CASSYSSGKETQYF
TRBD2	TRBV24-1	TRBJ2-3	NA	TGTGCCACCAGTGATGCCGCCGGGGGGAAAGCCACAGATACGCAGTATTTT	CATSDAAGGKATDTQYF
NA	TRBV18	TRBJ2-1	NA	TGTGCCAGCTCGCGCCAGGGACCCTCATACAATGAGCAGTTCTTC	CASSRQGPSYNEQFF
NA	TRBV9	TRBJ1-2	NA	TGTGCCAGCAGCGTCGACGGGGCTAACTATGGCTACACCTTC	CASSVDGANYGYTF
NA	TRBV21-1	TRBJ2-1	NA	TGTGCCCCCTGGGACAGGGATAGGGGGTCCTACAATGAGCAGTTCTTC	CAPWDRDRGSYNEQFF
NA	TRBV19	TRBJ1-5	once	TGTGCCAGTCTCGGCCACCGCAATCAGCCCCAGCATTTT	CASLGHRNQPQHF
NA	TRBV28	TRBJ1-1	NA	TGTGCCAGCAGTTCCCATCGACAGTGGGGTAGGACAGCTTTCTTT	CASSSHRQWGRTAFF
TRBD1	TRBV3-1/TRBV3-2	TRBJ2-1	few	TGTGCCAGCAGCCAAGATCCATCCGGGACAGCCTACAATGAGCAGTTCTTC	CASSQDPSGTAYNEQFF